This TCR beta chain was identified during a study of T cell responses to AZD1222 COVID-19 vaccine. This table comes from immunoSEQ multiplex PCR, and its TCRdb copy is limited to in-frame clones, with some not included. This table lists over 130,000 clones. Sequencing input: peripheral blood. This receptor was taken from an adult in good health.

The CDR3, as DNA: TGTGCCCCTACCGGCCCCTACGAGCAGTACTTC. Translation gives CAPTGPYEQYF. The V call is TRBV6-4, the J call TRBJ2-7, with D unclear. CDR3 length: 11 amino acids. Per the germline V gene, CDR1 is MRHNA and CDR2 is SNTAGT. V was shortened by 11 bases and J by 2 bases, with 10 bases between the two germline ends.